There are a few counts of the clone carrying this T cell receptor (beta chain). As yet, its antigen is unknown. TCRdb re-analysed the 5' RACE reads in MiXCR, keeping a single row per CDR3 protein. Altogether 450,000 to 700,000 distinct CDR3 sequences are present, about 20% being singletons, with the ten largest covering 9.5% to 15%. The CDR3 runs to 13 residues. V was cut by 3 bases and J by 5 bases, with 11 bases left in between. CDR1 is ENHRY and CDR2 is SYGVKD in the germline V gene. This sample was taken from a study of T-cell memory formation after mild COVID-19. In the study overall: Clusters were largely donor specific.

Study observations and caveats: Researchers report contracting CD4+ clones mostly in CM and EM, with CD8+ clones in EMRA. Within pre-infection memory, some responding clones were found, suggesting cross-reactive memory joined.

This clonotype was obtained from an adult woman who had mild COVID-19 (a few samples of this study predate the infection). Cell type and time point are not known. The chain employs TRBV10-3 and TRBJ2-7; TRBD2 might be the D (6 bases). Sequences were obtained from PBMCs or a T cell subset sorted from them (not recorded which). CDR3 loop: CAISEGGTHEQYF. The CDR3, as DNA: TGTGCCATCAGTGAAGGAGGGACCCACGAGCAGTACTTC.